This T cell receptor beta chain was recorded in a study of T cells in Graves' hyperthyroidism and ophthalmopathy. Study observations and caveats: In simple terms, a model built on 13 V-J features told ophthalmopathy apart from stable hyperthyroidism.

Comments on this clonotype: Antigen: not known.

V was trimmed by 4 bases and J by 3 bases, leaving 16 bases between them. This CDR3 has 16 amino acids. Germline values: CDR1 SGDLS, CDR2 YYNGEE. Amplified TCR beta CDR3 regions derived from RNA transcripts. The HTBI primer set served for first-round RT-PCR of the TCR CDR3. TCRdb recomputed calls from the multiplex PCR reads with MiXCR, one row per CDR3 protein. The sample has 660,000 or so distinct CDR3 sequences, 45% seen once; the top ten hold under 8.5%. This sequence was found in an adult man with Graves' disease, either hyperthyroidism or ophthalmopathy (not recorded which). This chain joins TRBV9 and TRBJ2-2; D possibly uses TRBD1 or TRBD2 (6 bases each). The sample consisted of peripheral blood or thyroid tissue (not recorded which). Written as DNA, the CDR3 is TGTGCCAGCAGCCATTGGGGGGCGAGTGACACCGGGGAGCTGTTTTTT. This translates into CASSHWGASDTGELFF.